This T cell receptor beta chain derives from a study of blood T cell repertoires in COVID-19. Study context: Nucleic acid was either cDNA or gDNA, and it came from T cells, B-cell-depleted T cells, or PBMCs.

The data were produced by immunoSEQ multiplex PCR, yet TCRdb's version contains in-frame clones alone and is incomplete. The sample lists just over 40,000 clones, roughly four fifths occurring once. This clone was detected a few times. In germline, CDR1 is SNHLY, CDR2 FYNNEI. The CDR3 loop spans 15 amino acids. V was pared by 6 bases and J by 2 bases, with 8 bases of the junction left unmatched. The chain recombines TRBV2 with TRBJ1-1, with 8 bases fitting TRBD1. The sequence was obtained from a woman in her sixties or seventies with acute or convalescent COVID-19. The specimen was peripheral blood. DNA of the CDR3: TGTGCCAGCAGAAGTCTTGGACAGGGAAACACTGAAGCTTTCTTT. It encodes CASRSLGQGNTEAFF.